This TCR beta chain was identified during a study of shared clonotypes between healthy human individuals. This clone has just a few counts. It was at deep level that the assay was run. Method: immunoSEQ multiplex PCR; TCRdb's copy keeps in-frame clones and lacks some. The sample includes approximately 530,000 clones, approximately 94% seen only once; the top ten take under 0.065%. The length of the CDR3 is 12 residues. The germline V gene has CDR1 MNHNS and CDR2 SASEGT. V was trimmed by 7 bases and J by 9 bases, leaving 15 bases between them. Sequenced material: naive CD4+ T cells sorted from blood. Subset denoted: CD45RA+ positively selected. The V call is TRBV6-1, the J call TRBJ1-2; D gene ambiguous. This receptor was obtained from a woman younger than 45 in good health. The CDR3 coding sequence is TGTGCCAGCAATGACCGAGTCTTCCGCTACACCTTC. Translated, it gives CASNDRVFRYTF.